Shown below are 8 T cell receptor beta chains from a single sample sequenced in a study of shared clonotypes between healthy human individuals. Measured with immunoSEQ multiplex PCR; TCRdb has only the in-frame clones, and not every one. The sample includes a few hundred thousand clones, approximately 79% seen only once; the top ten take 9% to 12%. The sequencing input was memory CD4+ T cells sorted from blood. Subset given: CD45RA-negative fraction. Receptors originate from a man in his thirties or forties in good health.

The J gene is TRBJ2-5, the V gene TRBV28; perhaps TRBD1 as D (6 bases). There are 16 residues in the CDR3. CDR1 MDHEN and CDR2 SYDVKM come from the germline V gene. Trimming stripped 8 bases from V and 3 bases from J, with 22 bases between. The CDR3 DNA follows: TGTGCCAGCTCAGTATGGGCTGGGGGCGCGAAAGAGACCCAGTACTTC. Translating gives CASSVWAGGAKETQYF.

V gene TRBV4-1 combines with J gene TRBJ2-7; 9 positions match TRBD2. V lost 1 base to trimming and J lost 2 bases; unmatched junction nucleotides: 6. Germline V gene lookup returns CDR1 MGHRA and CDR2 YSYEKL. The CDR3 is 16 residues long. The CDR3 DNA reads TGCGCCAGCAGCCAAGGCCTAGCGGGATCCACCTACGAGCAGTACTTC. It specifies CASSQGLAGSTYEQYF.

The chain uses TRBV18 and TRBJ1-3; 8 nucleotides agree with TRBD1. The germline CDR1 and CDR2 sequences are KGHSH and LQKENI. The CDR3 is 16 amino acids. The V segment lost 4 bases and the J segment 4 bases; nucleotides outside the gene matches: 9. CDR3 in DNA: TGTGCCAGCTCACATTCTGGACAGGGCTTCGGAAACACCATATATTTT. It translates to CASSHSGQGFGNTIYF.

The genes are TRBV10-1 and TRBJ1-4; TRBD1 agrees at 10 bases. From germline, CDR1 is WNHNN and CDR2 SYGVQD (reference sequence). The CDR3 contains 14 residues. The J segment lost 6 bases and the V segment lost 3 bases, leaving 1 base of the junction unmatched. CDR3 nucleotide sequence: TGCGCCAGCAGTGATGGGACAGGGGATGAAAAACTGTTTTTT. Translated, it gives CASSDGTGDEKLFF.

This clone was seen more than once but under ten times. This chain uses TRBV6-1 with TRBJ1-2; D is uncertain. V was shortened by 3 bases and J by 8 bases, with 10 bases between the two germline ends. Germline CDR1 and CDR2: MNHNS and SASEGT. This CDR3 comprises 12 residues. In DNA form, the CDR3 reads TGTGCCAGCAGTGATTTGGGGAGGGGCTACACCTTC. This sequence encodes CASSDLGRGYTF.

This clone was counted ten times or more. This chain connects TRBV27 to TRBJ1-1; D not certain. Trimming pared 7 bases from V and 1 base from J, leaving 4 bases between. Looked up from germline, CDR1 is MNHEY and CDR2 is SMNVEV (reference sequence). CDR3 length equals 11 residues. CDR3 sequence (DNA): TGTGCCAGCAAGCGGAACACTGAAGCTTTCTTT. It translates to CASKRNTEAFF.

The chain joins TRBV2 to TRBJ2-4, with D hard to call. Trimming left V 4 bases short and J 8 bases short, with 12 bases between. The V gene's germline CDR1 is SNHLY and CDR2 FYNNEI. The CDR3 runs 13 residues. CDR3 in amino acids: CASSVSAGDIQYF. CDR3 sequence (DNA): TGTGCCAGCAGTGTCTCGGCTGGGGACATTCAGTACTTC.

V usage is TRBV5-4 and J usage is TRBJ2-1; 7 nucleotides agree with TRBD2. V shed 10 bases, J shed 10 bases, and the junction held 23 bases outside the gene matches. Per the germline V gene, CDR1 is SGHNT and CDR2 is YYREEE (reference sequence). The CDR3 is made up of 16 amino acids. As DNA, the CDR3 is TGTGCCGGGTTAGCGCGGGAGAATACAGTGACTGGGGAGCAGTTCTTC. Translated: CAGLARENTVTGEQFF.